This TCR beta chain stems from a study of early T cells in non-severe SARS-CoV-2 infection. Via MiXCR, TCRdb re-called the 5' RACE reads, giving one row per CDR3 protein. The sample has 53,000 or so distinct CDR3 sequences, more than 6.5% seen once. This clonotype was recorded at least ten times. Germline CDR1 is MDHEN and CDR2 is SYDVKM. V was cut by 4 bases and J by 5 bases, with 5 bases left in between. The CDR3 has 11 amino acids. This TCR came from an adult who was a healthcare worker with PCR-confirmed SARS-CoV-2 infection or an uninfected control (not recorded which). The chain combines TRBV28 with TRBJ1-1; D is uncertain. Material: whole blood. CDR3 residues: CASSSWTEAFF. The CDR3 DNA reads TGTGCCAGCAGTTCGTGGACTGAAGCTTTCTTT.